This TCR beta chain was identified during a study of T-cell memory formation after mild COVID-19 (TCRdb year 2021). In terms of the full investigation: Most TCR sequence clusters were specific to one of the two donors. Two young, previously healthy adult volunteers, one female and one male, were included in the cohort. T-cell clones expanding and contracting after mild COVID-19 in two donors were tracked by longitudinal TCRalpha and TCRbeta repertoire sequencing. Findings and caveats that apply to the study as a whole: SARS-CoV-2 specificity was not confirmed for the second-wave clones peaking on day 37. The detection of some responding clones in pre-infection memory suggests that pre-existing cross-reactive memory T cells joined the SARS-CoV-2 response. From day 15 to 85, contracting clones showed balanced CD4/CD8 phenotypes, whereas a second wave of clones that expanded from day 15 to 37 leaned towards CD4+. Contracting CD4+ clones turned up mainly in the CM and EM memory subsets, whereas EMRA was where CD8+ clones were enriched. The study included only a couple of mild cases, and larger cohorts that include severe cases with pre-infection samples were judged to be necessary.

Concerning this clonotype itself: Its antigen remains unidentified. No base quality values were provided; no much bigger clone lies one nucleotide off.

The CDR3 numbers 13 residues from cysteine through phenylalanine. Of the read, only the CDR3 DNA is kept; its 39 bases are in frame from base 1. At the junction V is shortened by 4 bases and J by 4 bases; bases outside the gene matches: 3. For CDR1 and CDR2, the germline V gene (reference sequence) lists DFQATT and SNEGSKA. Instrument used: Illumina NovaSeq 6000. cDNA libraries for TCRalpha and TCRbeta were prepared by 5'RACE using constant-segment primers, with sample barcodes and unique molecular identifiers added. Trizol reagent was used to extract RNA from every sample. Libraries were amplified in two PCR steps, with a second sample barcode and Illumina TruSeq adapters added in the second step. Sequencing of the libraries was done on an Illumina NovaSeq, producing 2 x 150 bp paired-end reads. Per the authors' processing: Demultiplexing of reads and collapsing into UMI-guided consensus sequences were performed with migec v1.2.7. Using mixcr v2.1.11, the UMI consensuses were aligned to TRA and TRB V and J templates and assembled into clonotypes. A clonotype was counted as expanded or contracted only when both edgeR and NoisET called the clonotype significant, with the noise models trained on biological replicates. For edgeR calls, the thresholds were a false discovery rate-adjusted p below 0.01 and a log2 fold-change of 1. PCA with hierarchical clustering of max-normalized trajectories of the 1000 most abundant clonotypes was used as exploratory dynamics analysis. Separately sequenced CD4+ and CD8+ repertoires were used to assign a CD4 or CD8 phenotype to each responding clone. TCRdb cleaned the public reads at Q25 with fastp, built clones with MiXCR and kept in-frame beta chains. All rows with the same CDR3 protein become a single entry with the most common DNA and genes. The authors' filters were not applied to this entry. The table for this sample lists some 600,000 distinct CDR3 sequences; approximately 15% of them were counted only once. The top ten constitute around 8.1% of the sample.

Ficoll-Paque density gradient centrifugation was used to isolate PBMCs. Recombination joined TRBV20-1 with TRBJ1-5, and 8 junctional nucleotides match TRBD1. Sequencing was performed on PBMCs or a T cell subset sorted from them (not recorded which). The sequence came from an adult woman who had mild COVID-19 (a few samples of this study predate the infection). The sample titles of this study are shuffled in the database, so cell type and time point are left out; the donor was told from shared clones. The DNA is TGCAGTGCTATCGGGACAGGTAATCAGCCCCAGCATTTT. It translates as CSAIGTGNQPQHF.